What follows describes a single TCR beta chain. Its antigen remains unidentified. The data are from a study of T cells in Graves' hyperthyroidism and ophthalmopathy. Findings and caveats of the study: Blood also held most thyroid clonotypes expanded beyond 0.001.

With a duration under 2 months, the hyperthyroidism was newly diagnosed in patients aged 18 to 65. The study left out patients who had uncontrolled infection, other autoimmune disease, pregnancy or lactation. Fresh 10 ml peripheral blood yielded PBMCs. Amplification of TCR beta CDR3 regions was performed using RNA transcripts as template. The HTBI primer set drove a first-round RT-PCR of the TCR CDR3. TCRdb recomputed calls from the multiplex PCR reads with MiXCR, one row per CDR3 protein. The sample lists over 550,000 distinct CDR3 sequences; 16% were seen once. Germline V CDR1 and CDR2: SGHAT, FQNNGV. Trimming removed 5 bases at V and 0 bases at J, with 14 bases between. The length of the CDR3 is 16 residues.

Sequenced material: blood. The receptor's source is a young woman with Graves' hyperthyroidism. The chain links TRBV11-2 to TRBJ2-1; the D is unclear. The CDR3 DNA reads TGTGCCAGCAGCGTCCAGACTGGAAGCTCCTACAATGAGCAGTTCTTC. It codes for CASSVQTGSSYNEQFF.